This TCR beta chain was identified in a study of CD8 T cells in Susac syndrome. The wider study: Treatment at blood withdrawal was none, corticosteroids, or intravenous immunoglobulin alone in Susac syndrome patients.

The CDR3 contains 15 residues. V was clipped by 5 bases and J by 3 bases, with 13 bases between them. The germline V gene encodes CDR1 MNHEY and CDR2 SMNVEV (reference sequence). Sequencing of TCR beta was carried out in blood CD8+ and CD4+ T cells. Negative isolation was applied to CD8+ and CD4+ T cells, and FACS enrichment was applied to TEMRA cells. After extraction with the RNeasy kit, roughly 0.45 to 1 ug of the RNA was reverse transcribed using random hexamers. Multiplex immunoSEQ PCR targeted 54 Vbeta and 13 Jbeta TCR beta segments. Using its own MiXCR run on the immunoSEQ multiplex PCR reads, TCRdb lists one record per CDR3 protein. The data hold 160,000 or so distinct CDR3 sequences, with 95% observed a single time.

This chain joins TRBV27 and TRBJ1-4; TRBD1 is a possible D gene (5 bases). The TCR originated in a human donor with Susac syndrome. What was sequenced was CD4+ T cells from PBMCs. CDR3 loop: CASSHDRRANEKLFF. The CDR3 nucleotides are TGTGCCAGCAGTCATGACAGACGGGCTAATGAAAAACTGTTTTTT.